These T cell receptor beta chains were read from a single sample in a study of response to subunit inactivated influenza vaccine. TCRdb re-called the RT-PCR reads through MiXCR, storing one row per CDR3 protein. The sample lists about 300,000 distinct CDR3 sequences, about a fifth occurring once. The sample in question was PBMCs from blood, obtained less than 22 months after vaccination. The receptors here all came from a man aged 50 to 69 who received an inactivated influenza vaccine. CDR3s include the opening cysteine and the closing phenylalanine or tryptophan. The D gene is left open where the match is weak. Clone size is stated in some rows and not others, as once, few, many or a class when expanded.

CASSYSRYKQETQYF TGTGCCAGCAGTTACTCGCGATACAAACAAGAGACCCAGTACTTC TRBJ2-5 TRBV6-5 - -
CSARGSYEQYF TGCAGTGCTAGGGGCAGCTACGAGCAGTACTTC TRBJ2-7 TRBV20-1 - once
CASSQIDRGGGGYTF TGTGCCAGCAGCCAAATCGACAGGGGCGGAGGCGGCTACACCTTC TRBJ1-2 TRBV7-8 TRBD1 few
CASSESLRAIGTDTQYF TGTGCCAGCAGTGAAAGTTTGAGGGCGATCGGGACAGATACGCAGTATTTT TRBJ2-3 TRBV6-1 - few
CASSQSRGGSGYTF TGCGCCAGCAGCCAAAGCCGGGGGGGAAGTGGCTACACCTTC TRBJ1-2 TRBV4-3 - many
CASSSEQGNTGELFF TGCGCCAGCAGCTCCGAACAGGGAAACACCGGGGAGCTGTTTTTT TRBJ2-2 TRBV5-1 - -
CAWSATGVPEAFF TGTGCCTGGAGTGCTACAGGGGTTCCTGAAGCTTTCTTT TRBJ1-1 TRBV30 TRBD1 few
CSAWEGYMSEQFF TGCAGTGCTTGGGAGGGCTATATGTCTGAGCAGTTCTTC TRBJ2-1 TRBV20-1 TRBD2 -
CASSVGAKGPLHF TGTGCCAGCAGCGTCGGCGCCAAGGGACCCCTCCACTTT TRBJ1-6 TRBV9 - -
CASSVAGQFETQYF TGTGCCAGCAGCGTGGCTGGACAGTTCGAGACCCAGTACTTC TRBJ2-5 TRBV9 - -
CASSFVEGWVNQPQHF TGTGCCAGCAGTTTTGTCGAGGGGTGGGTCAATCAGCCCCAGCATTTT TRBJ1-5 TRBV28 - -
CASSAGINRARGQETQYF TGTGCCAGCAGCGCCGGGATAAACAGGGCCAGGGGTCAAGAGACCCAGTACTTC TRBJ2-5 TRBV11-2 - -
CSVVFGTSGNRVQVEQFF TGCAGCGTTGTCTTCGGGACTAGCGGGAACCGGGTTCAGGTTGAGCAGTTCTTC TRBJ2-1 TRBV29-1 TRBD2 -
CASSQVSETQYF TGTGCCAGCAGCCAAGTTTCAGAGACCCAGTACTTC TRBJ2-5 TRBV3-1 - few
CATSKGNLQETQYF TGTGCCACCAGCAAGGGGAACCTACAAGAGACCCAGTACTTC TRBJ2-5 TRBV15 - few
CSARDSGQLNTEAFF TGCAGTGCTAGAGATTCTGGACAGTTGAACACTGAAGCTTTCTTT TRBJ1-1 TRBV20-1 - -
CASSLGPGLNTEAFF TGCGCCAGCAGCCTCGGGCCCGGCCTGAACACTGAAGCTTTCTTT TRBJ1-1 TRBV4-3 - many
CASSLDSSYYGYTF TGCGCCAGCAGCTTGGACTCGTCATACTATGGCTACACCTTC TRBJ1-2 TRBV5-1 - few
CSEEYGYTF TGCAGTGAGGAATATGGCTACACCTTC TRBJ1-2 TRBV20-1 - few
CASSLPPGLAGVRETQYF TGTGCCAGCAGCTTGCCCCCGGGACTAGCGGGAGTGAGAGAGACCCAGTACTTC TRBJ2-5 TRBV11-1 TRBD2 -
CSASGTGTRDTQYF TGCAGTGCTTCCGGGACGGGTACCAGGGATACGCAGTATTTT TRBJ2-3 TRBV20-1 - -
CASSSRGGDTDTQYF TGTGCCAGCAGCTCCCGGGGGGGCGACACAGATACGCAGTATTTT TRBJ2-3 TRBV7-9 TRBD2 few
CASSLDGTSGRGTRTDTQYF TGCGCCAGCAGCTTGGATGGGACTAGCGGGAGAGGGACTCGCACAGATACGCAGTATTTT TRBJ2-3 TRBV5-1 TRBD2 once
CASSLYLFGKNIQYF TGTGCCAGCAGCTTATATCTGTTTGGCAAAAACATTCAGTACTTC TRBJ2-4 TRBV5-6 - -
CASSFPIGPYYEQYF TGTGCCAGCAGTTTTCCGATCGGCCCCTACTACGAGCAGTACTTC TRBJ2-7 TRBV28 - few
CASSPGTPNEKLFF TGTGCCAGCAGCCCCGGGACACCGAATGAAAAACTGTTTTTT TRBJ1-4 TRBV12-3/TRBV12-4 - few
CSAKSISNQPQHF TGCAGTGCAAAGAGTATTAGCAATCAGCCCCAGCATTTT TRBJ1-5 TRBV20-1 - few
CASSDRGNSYNEQFF TGTGCCAGCAGCGACAGGGGCAACTCCTACAATGAGCAGTTCTTC TRBJ2-1 TRBV5-5 TRBD1 -
CASSLGWDTEAFF TGCGCCAGCAGCCTTGGCTGGGACACTGAAGCTTTCTTT TRBJ1-1 TRBV5-1 - few
CASSLGGSAYTQYF TGTGCCAGCAGTTTAGGAGGGTCAGCGTATACGCAGTATTTT TRBJ2-3 TRBV12-3/TRBV12-4 - -
CSASQGLVADSYTF TGCAGTGCTAGTCAGGGATTAGTTGCGGACAGCTACACCTTC TRBJ1-2 TRBV20-1 - many
CASSNSGSADTQYF TGTGCCAGCAGTAATAGCGGGAGCGCAGATACGCAGTATTTT TRBJ2-3 TRBV12-3/TRBV12-4 TRBD2 -
CASRQPGRLYNSPLHF TGTGCCAGCAGACAACCGGGACGGTTATATAATTCACCCCTCCACTTT TRBJ1-6 TRBV7-9 - -
CSARVAQDNQPQHF TGCAGTGCTAGAGTGGCACAGGACAATCAGCCCCAGCATTTT TRBJ1-5 TRBV20-1 - -
CASSPLGTGGRYEQYF TGCGCCAGCAGCCCCCTCGGCACAGGGGGAAGATACGAGCAGTACTTC TRBJ2-7 TRBV4-3 TRBD1 few
CASSVTGGNNQPQHF TGTGCCAGCAGTGTAACAGGGGGGAACAATCAGCCCCAGCATTTT TRBJ1-5 TRBV2 TRBD1 -
CSARVPKATEAFF TGCAGTGCTAGAGTCCCAAAAGCCACTGAAGCTTTCTTT TRBJ1-1 TRBV20-1 - -
CASSPLGAGEKLFF TGCGCCAGCAGCCCCCTCGGGGCTGGTGAAAAACTGTTTTTT TRBJ1-4 TRBV4-3 - -
CSARDSPGRSYNSPLHF TGCAGTGCTAGAGATTCGCCGGGCCGATCCTATAATTCACCCCTCCACTTT TRBJ1-6 TRBV20-1 - few
CASSLAGLSYEQYF TGTGCCAGCAGCCTAGCGGGCCTTTCCTACGAGCAGTACTTC TRBJ2-7 TRBV7-2 TRBD2 few
CASSLGAGMPQHF TGTGCCAGCAGCTTAGGAGCGGGTATGCCCCAGCATTTT TRBJ1-5 TRBV7-9 - -